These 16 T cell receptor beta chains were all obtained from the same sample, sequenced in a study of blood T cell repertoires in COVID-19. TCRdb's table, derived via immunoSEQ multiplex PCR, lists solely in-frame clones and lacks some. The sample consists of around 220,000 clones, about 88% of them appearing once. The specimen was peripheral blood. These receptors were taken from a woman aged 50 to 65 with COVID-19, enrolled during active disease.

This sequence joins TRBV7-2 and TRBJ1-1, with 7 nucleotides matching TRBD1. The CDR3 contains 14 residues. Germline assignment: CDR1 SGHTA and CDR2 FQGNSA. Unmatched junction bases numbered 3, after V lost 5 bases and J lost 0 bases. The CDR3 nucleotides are TGTGCCAGCAGCCGGGGACAGCTGAACACTGAAGCTTTCTTT. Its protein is CASSRGQLNTEAFF.

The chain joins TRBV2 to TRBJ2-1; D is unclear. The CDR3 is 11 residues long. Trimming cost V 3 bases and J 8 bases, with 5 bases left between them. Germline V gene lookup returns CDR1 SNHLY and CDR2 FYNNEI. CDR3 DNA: TGTGCCAGCAGTGATTTCTATGAGCAGTTCTTC. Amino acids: CASSDFYEQFF.

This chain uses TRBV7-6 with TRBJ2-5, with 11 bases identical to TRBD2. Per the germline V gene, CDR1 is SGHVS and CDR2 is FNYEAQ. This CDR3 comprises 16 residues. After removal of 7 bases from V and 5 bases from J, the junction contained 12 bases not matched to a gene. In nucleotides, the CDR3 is TGTGCCAGCACCCCTATAGCGGGGGGGCCAGGGGAGACCCAGTACTTC. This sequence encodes CASTPIAGGPGETQYF.

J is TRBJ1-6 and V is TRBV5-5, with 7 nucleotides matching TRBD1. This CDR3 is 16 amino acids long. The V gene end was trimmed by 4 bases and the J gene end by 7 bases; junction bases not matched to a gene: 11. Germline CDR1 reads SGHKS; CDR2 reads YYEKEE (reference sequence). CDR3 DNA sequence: TGTGCCAGCAGCCCCCTCGGAGGGGGCCTGAATTCACCCCTCCACTTT. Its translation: CASSPLGGGLNSPLHF.

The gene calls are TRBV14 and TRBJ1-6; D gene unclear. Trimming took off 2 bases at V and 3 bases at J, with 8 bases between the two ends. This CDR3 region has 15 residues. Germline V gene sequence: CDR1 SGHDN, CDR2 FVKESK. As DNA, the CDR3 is TGTGCCAGCAGCCAAATGGGAGTCTATAATTCACCCCTCCACTTT. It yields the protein CASSQMGVYNSPLHF.

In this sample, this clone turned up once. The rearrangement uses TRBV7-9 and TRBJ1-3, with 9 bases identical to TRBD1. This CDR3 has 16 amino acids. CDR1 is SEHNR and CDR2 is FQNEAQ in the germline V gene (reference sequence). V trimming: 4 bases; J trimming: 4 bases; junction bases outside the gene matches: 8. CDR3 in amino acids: CASSSTGGTGGNTIYF. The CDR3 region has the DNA TGTGCCAGCAGCTCCACAGGGGGCACGGGAGGAAACACCATATATTTT. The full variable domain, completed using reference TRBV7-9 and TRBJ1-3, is DTGVSQNPRHKITKRGQNVTFRCDPISEHNRLYWYRQTLGQGPEFLTYFQNEAQLEKSRLLSDRFSAERPKGSFSTLEIQRTEQGDSAMYLCASSSTGGTGGNTIYFGEGSWLTVV.

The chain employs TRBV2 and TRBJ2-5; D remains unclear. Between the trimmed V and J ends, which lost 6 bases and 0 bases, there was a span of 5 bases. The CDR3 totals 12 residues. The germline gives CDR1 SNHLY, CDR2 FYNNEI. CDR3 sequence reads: CASRVDQETQYF. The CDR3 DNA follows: TGTGCCAGCAGGGTAGACCAAGAGACCCAGTACTTC.

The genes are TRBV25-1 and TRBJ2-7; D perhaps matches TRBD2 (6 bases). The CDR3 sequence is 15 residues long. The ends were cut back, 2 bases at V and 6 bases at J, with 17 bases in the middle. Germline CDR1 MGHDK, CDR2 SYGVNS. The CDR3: CASSETGLPEGEQYF. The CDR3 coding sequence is TGTGCCAGCAGTGAAACGGGACTCCCCGAGGGCGAGCAGTACTTC.

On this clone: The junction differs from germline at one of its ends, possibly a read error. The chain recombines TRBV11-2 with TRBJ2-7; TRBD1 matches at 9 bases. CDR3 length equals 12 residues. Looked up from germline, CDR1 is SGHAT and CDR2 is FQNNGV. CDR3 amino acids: CASRPDRGGKDF. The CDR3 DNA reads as TGTGCCAGCAGGCCGGACAGGGGAGGGAAGGACTTC.

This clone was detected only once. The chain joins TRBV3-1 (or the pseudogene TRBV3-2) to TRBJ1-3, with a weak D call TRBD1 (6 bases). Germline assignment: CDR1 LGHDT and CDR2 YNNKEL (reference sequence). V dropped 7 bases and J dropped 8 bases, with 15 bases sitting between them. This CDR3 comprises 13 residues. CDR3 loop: CASNRAGVDTIYF. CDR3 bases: TGTGCCAGCAACAGGGCGGGAGTGGACACCATATATTTT.

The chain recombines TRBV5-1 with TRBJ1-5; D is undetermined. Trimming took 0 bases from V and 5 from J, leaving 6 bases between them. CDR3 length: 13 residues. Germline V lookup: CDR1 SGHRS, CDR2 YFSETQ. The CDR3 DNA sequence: TGCGCCAGCAGCTTGGCCGCAGATCAGCCCCAGCATTTT. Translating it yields CASSLAADQPQHF. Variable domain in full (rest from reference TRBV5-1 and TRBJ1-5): KAGVTQTPRYLIKTRGQQVTLSCSPISGHRSVSWYQQTPGQGLQFLFEYFSETQRNKGNFPGRFSGRQFSNSRSEMNVSTLELGDSALYLCASSLAADQPQHFGDGTRLSIL.

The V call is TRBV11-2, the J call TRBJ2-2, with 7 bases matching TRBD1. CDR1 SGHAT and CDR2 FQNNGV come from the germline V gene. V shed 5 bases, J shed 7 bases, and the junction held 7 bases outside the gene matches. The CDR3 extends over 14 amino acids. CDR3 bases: TGTGCCAGCAGCCCCAGGGGGACCGGCGGGGAGCTGTTTTTT. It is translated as CASSPRGTGGELFF.

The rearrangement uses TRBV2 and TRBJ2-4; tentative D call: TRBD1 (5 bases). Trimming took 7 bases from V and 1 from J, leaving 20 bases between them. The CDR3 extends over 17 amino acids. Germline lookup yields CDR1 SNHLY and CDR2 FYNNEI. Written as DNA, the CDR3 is TGTGCCAGCACCAACCTCATCCAGGGTAGGGCCAAAAACATTCAGTACTTC. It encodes CASTNLIQGRAKNIQYF.

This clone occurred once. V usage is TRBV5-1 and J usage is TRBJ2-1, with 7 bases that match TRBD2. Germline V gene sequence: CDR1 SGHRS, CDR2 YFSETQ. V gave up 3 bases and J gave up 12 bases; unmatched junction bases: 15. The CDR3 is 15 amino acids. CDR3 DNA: TGCGCCAGCAGCTCCGAGCGGGGCCCCCCCCGGGGGCAGTTCTTC. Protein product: CASSSERGPPRGQFF.

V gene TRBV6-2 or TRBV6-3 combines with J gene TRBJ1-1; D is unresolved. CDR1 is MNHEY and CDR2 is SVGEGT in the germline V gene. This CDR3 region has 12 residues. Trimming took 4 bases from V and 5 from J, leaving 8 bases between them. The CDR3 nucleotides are TGTGCCAGCAGTTTCGGTCGGACTGAAGCTTTCTTT. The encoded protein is CASSFGRTEAFF.

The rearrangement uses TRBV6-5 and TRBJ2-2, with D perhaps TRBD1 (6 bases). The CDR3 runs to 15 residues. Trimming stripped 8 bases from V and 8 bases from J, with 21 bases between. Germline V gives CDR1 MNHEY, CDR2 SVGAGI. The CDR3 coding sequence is TGTGCCAGCGACAGGACGGGAAGGGGCGGGGGGGAGCTGTTTTTT. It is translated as CASDRTGRGGGELFF.